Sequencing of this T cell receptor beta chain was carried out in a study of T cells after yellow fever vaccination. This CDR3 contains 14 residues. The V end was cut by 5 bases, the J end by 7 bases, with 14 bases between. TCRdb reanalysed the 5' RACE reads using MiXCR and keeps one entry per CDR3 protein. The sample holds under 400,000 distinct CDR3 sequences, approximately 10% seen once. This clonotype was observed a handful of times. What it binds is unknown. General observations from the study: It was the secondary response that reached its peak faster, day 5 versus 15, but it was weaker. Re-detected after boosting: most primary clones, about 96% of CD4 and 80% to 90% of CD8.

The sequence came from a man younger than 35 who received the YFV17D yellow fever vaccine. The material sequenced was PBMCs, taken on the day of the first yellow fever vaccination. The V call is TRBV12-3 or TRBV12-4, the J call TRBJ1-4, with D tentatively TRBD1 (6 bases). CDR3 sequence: CASSGTGNGEKLFF. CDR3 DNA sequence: TGTGCCAGCAGTGGTACAGGGAATGGTGAAAAACTGTTTTTT.